This T cell receptor (beta chain) was identified in a study of cytomegalovirus exposure and HLA in healthy donors. A note on this clone: The antigen remains unidentified.

The V and J ends lost 5 bases and 9 bases, in that order; junction bases with no gene match: 6. The CDR3 totals 12 residues. The germline V gene has CDR1 MNHEY and CDR2 SMNVEV (reference sequence). Study-wide results and caveats: When analyzed later, a missense DCLRE1C variant was found to be linked to TCR beta V- and J-gene trimming. In an earlier analysis, about 90% or about 30%: the productive usage of most TCR beta V segments.

The PCR ran on 60 Vbeta and 13 Jbeta primers. The method was immunoSEQ multiplex PCR; TCRdb's version includes in-frame clones alone and lacks a portion of them. The table lists about 170,000 clones, roughly 70% of them singletons. V usage is TRBV27 and J usage is TRBJ1-1, with 7 positions matching TRBD1. Sequencing input: PBMCs. This TCR derives from a girl aged 10 to 17 in good health and CMV-seronegative. In DNA, the CDR3 is TGTGCCAGCAGTCCCGGGACAGCTCAAGCTTTCTTT. This encodes CASSPGTAQAFF.